One sample yielded the 20 T cell receptor beta chains listed below, sequenced in a study of T cell repertoires in cytomegalovirus infection. TCRdb reprocessed the reads with MiXCR, giving one entry per CDR3 protein. Among some 220,000 distinct CDR3 sequences listed, around an eighth were seen once. The sample comprised PBMCs. Source of these receptors: a human donor in good health (CMV status not recorded). Some clones in this sample may be carry-over from other donors' samples.

The chain is built from TRBV4-2 and TRBJ2-1; 8 nucleotides align to TRBD2. The V segment lost 0 bases and the J segment 5 bases; nucleotides outside the gene matches: 9. The CDR3 sequence is 17 residues long. Germline CDR1 LGHNA, CDR2 YNFKEQ. CDR3 residues: CASSQDSPGTRDNEQFF. Written as DNA, the CDR3 is TGTGCCAGCAGCCAAGATTCCCCCGGGACTAGGGACAATGAGCAGTTCTTC.

Many counts were recorded for this clonotype. The gene calls are TRBV28 and TRBJ2-3; 7 nucleotides agree with TRBD2. CDR1 is MDHEN, CDR2 SYDVKM, per germline. J lost 2 bases, V lost 5 bases, and 7 bases had no gene match. There are 15 residues in the CDR3. CDR3 protein: CASSPGSGATDTQYF. The CDR3 region has the DNA TGTGCCAGCAGTCCGGGGAGCGGGGCCACAGATACGCAGTATTTT.

This clonotype was seen repeatedly, ten times or more. The rearrangement joins TRBV27 to TRBJ2-7; weak D call: TRBD1 (6 bases). The CDR3 is 13 amino acids. V lost 4 bases to trimming and J lost 6 bases, with 13 bases between them. In germline, CDR1 is MNHEY, CDR2 SMNVEV (reference sequence). CDR3 sequence reads: CASSSRQGSEQYF. The CDR3 DNA follows: TGTGCCAGCAGTTCCCGTCAGGGGTCCGAGCAGTACTTC.

This clonotype was seen many times. This rearrangement joins TRBV7-2 to TRBJ2-3; D tentatively reads TRBD1 or TRBD2 (5 bases each). CDR3 length: 16 residues. CDR1 and CDR2 (germline): SGHTA, FQGNSA. With 2 bases removed from V and 6 bases from J, the gap between germline ends came to 18 bases. CDR3 DNA sequence: TGTGCCAGCAGCTTACTAGGGGCAGCCGGGGAGGATACGCAGTATTTT. Translated, it gives CASSLLGAAGEDTQYF.

The table lists this clonotype with a count of one. This sequence joins TRBV2 and TRBJ1-2, with D perhaps TRBD1 (5 bases). Germline V CDR1 and CDR2: SNHLY, FYNNEI. This CDR3 has 13 amino acids. Trimming pared 7 bases from V and 2 bases from J, leaving 11 bases between. CDR3 residues: CASNRDANYGYTF. CDR3 nucleotide sequence: TGTGCCAGCAATAGGGACGCAAACTATGGCTACACCTTC.

This clonotype has at least ten counts. This sequence joins TRBV12-3 or TRBV12-4 and TRBJ1-2; 7 bases match TRBD1. CDR3 size: 15 residues. V was pared by 5 bases and J by 5 bases, with 11 bases of the junction left unmatched. The CDR3 here is CASSLDRVGGYGYTF. The CDR3, as DNA: TGTGCCAGCAGTCTCGACAGGGTCGGGGGATATGGCTACACCTTC.

This clonotype was counted only a few times. V is TRBV20-1 and J is TRBJ1-4; a weak D match, TRBD1 (5 bases). V lost 6 bases and J 8 bases, leaving 10 bases between the germline ends. CDR1 and CDR2 from the germline V gene are DFQATT and SNEGSKA (reference sequence). The CDR3 consists of 11 residues. Written as DNA, the CDR3 is TGCAGTGCAGAGGGGATAGAAAAACTGTTTTTT. Protein: CSAEGIEKLFF.

A few counts support this clonotype. This chain joins TRBV10-3 and TRBJ2-2; D remains ambiguous. CDR1 is ENHRY, CDR2 SYGVKD, per germline. V lost 0 bases and J 0 bases, leaving 11 bases between the germline ends. CDR3 length: 17 residues. In nucleotides, the CDR3 is TGTGCCATCAGTGAGTCAGAGTCTAACCCGAACACCGGGGAGCTGTTTTTT. The encoded protein is CAISESESNPNTGELFF.

The gene calls are TRBV5-4 and TRBJ2-2, with no clear D. Germline-derived CDR1 and CDR2 are SGHNT and YYREEE (reference sequence). The CDR3 has 13 residues. The V and J ends lost 0 bases and 5 bases respectively, with 5 bases between them. The CDR3 DNA reads TGTGCCAGCAGCTTGGCGATTACCGGGGAGCTGTTTTTT. Its protein product is CASSLAITGELFF.

This clonotype was recorded a few times. V gene TRBV28 combines with J gene TRBJ1-1, with 9 bases matching TRBD1. V lost 3 bases to trimming and J lost 2 bases; unmatched junction nucleotides: 7. CDR3 length: 16 residues. CDR1 is MDHEN, CDR2 SYDVKM, per germline. CDR3 amino acids: CASSFPSQGANTEAFF. CDR3 nucleotides: TGTGCCAGCAGTTTTCCCTCACAGGGGGCCAACACTGAAGCTTTCTTT.

Ten or more counts support this clonotype. The chain carries TRBV7-2 and TRBJ2-3; 9 bases are shared with TRBD2. Germline V gene data show CDR1 as SGHTA and CDR2 as FQGNSA. There are 16 residues in the CDR3. The V and J ends lost 1 base and 6 bases, in that order; junction bases with no gene match: 8. CDR3 in amino acids: CASSLDASGTGDTQYF. The CDR3, as DNA: TGTGCCAGCAGCTTAGACGCTAGCGGGACCGGGGATACGCAGTATTTT.

The chain joins TRBV18 to TRBJ2-7; D possibly uses TRBD1 or TRBD2 (5 bases each). This CDR3 is built from 15 residues. In germline, CDR1 is KGHSH, CDR2 LQKENI. V shed 3 bases and J shed 8 bases, with 20 bases lying between them. CDR3 region: CASSPGDTTSYKQYF. As DNA, the CDR3 is TGTGCCAGCTCACCGGGGGATACTACGAGTTACAAGCAGTACTTC.

This clonotype was counted between two and nine times. The rearrangement links TRBV7-8 to TRBJ2-1; D is possibly TRBD2 (6 bases). Looked up from germline, CDR1 is SGHVS and CDR2 is FQNEAQ. The V and J ends lost 5 bases and 7 bases respectively, with 12 bases between them. The CDR3 has 13 residues. Here the CDR3 reads CASSHGAGNEQFF. Written as DNA, the CDR3 is TGTGCCAGCAGCCACGGGGCGGGAAATGAGCAGTTCTTC.

This clonotype was counted only a few times. This chain uses TRBV12-3 or TRBV12-4 with TRBJ2-7, with 9 bases aligning to TRBD1. This CDR3 has 15 amino acids. The trim removed 4 bases at V and 6 bases at J, leaving 10 bases unmatched. CDR3 sequence: CASSSPGQGASEQYF. For the CDR3, the DNA is TGTGCCAGCAGTTCACCGGGACAGGGAGCGAGCGAGCAGTACTTC.

There are a few counts of this clonotype. The gene calls are TRBV25-1 and TRBJ2-7; weak D call: TRBD1 (6 bases). The CDR3 length is 15 residues. The germline V gene has CDR1 MGHDK and CDR2 SYGVNS. V was trimmed by 1 base and J by 2 bases, leaving 12 bases between them. As DNA, the CDR3 is TGTGCCAGCAGTGAATCACGGGGACACCCCTACGAGCAGTACTTC. Amino acids: CASSESRGHPYEQYF.

The chain recombines TRBV20-1 with TRBJ2-1; weak D call: TRBD2 (6 bases). CDR1 and CDR2 from the germline V gene are DFQATT and SNEGSKA (reference sequence). Trimming shortened V by 6 bases and J by 8 bases, and 14 bases separated the two germline ends. This CDR3 has 12 residues. The DNA for the CDR3 is TGCAGTGCCTCGACTAGACGGGATGAGCAGTTCTTC. Its translation is CSASTRRDEQFF.

This clonotype was seen many times. The chain joins TRBV4-2 to TRBJ2-2, with D perhaps being TRBD1 or TRBD2 (6 bases each). Trimming stripped 2 bases from V and 1 base from J, with 14 bases between. The CDR3 consists of 17 residues. Germline lookup yields CDR1 LGHNA and CDR2 YNFKEQ. The CDR3 protein is CASSQFGGEGNTGELFF. For the CDR3, the DNA is TGTGCCAGCAGCCAATTCGGGGGCGAGGGGAACACCGGGGAGCTGTTTTTT.

A note on this clonotype: Possible read error: a much larger clone is one base away. The rearrangement joins TRBV12-3 or TRBV12-4 to TRBJ2-1; D is ambiguous. This CDR3 has 15 amino acids. Written as DNA, the CDR3 is TGTGCCAGCAGCAAGACCAGAAGCTCCTACAATGAGCAGCTCTTC. Its protein is CASSKTRSSYNEQLF.

This clonotype was seen ten or more times. The chain joins TRBV7-2 to TRBJ2-2; D not certain. The CDR3 is made up of 14 amino acids. Germline V gene sequence: CDR1 SGHTA, CDR2 FQGNSA. V was shortened by 1 base and J by 6 bases, with 9 bases between the two germline ends. CDR3 loop: CASSLVNVPGELFF. The DNA for the CDR3 is TGTGCCAGCAGCTTAGTAAACGTTCCCGGGGAGCTGTTTTTT.

This clonotype was observed a few times. This chain connects TRBV2 to TRBJ1-5; tentatively, D is TRBD1 (6 bases). Germline V gene lookup returns CDR1 SNHLY and CDR2 FYNNEI. The CDR3 has 16 amino acids. V was cut by 5 bases and J by 4 bases, with 18 bases left in between. As DNA, the CDR3 is TGTGCCAGCAGTCCTCGAGGGGCAGGGGCGAATCAGCCCCAGCATTTT. Residues: CASSPRGAGANQPQHF.